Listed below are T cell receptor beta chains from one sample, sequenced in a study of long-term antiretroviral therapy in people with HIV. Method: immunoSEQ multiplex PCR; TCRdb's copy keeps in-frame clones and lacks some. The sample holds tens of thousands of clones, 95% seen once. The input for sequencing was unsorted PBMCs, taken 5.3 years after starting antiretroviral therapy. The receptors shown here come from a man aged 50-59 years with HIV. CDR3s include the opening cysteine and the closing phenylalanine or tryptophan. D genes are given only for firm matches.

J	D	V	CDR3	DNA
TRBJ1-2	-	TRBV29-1	CSVDDQYYGYTF	TGCAGCGTTGACGACCAGTACTATGGCTACACCTTC
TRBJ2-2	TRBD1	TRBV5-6	CASSPGQGYTGELFF	TGTGCCAGCAGCCCCGGACAGGGCTACACCGGGGAGCTGTTTTTT
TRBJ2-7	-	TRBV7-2	CASSDRYEQYF	TGTGCCAGCAGCGACCGCTACGAGCAGTACTTC
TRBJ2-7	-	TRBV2	CASSARGAGYEQYF	TGTGCCAGCAGTGCTCGGGGGGCGGGATACGAGCAGTACTTC
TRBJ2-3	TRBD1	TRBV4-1	CASSQGPGTADTQYF	TGCGCCAGCAGCCAAGGCCCCGGGACAGCCGATACGCAGTATTTT
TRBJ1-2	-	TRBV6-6	CASRQEGYGYTF	TGTGCCAGCAGACAGGAGGGCTATGGCTACACCTTC
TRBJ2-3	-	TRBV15	CATSTTRPGGRIVQYF	TGTGCCACCAGCACCACTAGACCCGGGGGCAGGATCGTGCAGTATTTT
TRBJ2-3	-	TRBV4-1	CASSQEVTSSTDTQYF	TGCGCCAGCAGCCAAGAGGTGACCTCTAGCACAGATACGCAGTATTTT
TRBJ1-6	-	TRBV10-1	CASSESLGGASPLHF	TGCGCCAGCAGTGAGTCGTTGGGGGGCGCTTCACCCCTCCACTTT
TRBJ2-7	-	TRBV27	CASKSGTRLSYEQYF	TGTGCCAGCAAGTCCGGGACAAGACTATCCTACGAGCAGTACTTC
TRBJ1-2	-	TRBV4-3	CASSQDRGGYGYTF	TGCGCCAGCAGCCAAGATCGCGGAGGCTATGGCTACACCTTC
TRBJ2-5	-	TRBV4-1	CASSQQETQYF	TGCGCCAGCAGCCAACAAGAGACCCAGTACTTC
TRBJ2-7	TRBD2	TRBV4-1	CASSPMTSGGAYEQYF	TGCGCCAGCAGCCCCATGACTAGCGGGGGGGCCTACGAGCAGTACTTC
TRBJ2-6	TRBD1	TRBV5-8	CASSRGTGANVLTF	TGTGCCAGCTCCAGGGGGACTGGGGCCAACGTCCTGACTTTC
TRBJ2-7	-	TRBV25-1	CASSIAHEQYF	TGTGCCAGCAGTATAGCGCACGAGCAGTACTTC
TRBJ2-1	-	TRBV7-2	CASSLERNEQFF	TGTGCCAGCAGCTTAGAACGCAATGAGCAGTTCTTC
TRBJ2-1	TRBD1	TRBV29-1	CSVVGQGGFSSYNEQFF	TGCAGCGTTGTTGGACAGGGAGGTTTTAGTTCCTACAATGAGCAGTTCTTC